The clone carrying this TCR beta chain was counted at least ten times. The data originate from a study of sequential checkpoint blockade in melanoma. The overall study: First-line arms were nivolumab then ipilimumab, or the reverse, randomized 1:1. After both sequences, patients received maintenance nivolumab. About two dozen patients had matched tumor biopsies before treatment and at week 13 after nivolumab or ipilimumab alone.

Treatment denoted: randomized to nivolumab then ipilimumab (arm A) or the reverse (arm B). None of the patients previously received DNA-damaging chemotherapy. CDR3 length: 13 amino acids. V lost 2 bases to trimming and J lost 6 bases, with 10 bases between them. Germline V gene sequence: CDR1 MNHGY, CDR2 SAAAGT. The protocol was immunoSEQ multiplex PCR, while the TCRdb copy is restricted to in-frame clones and leaves out a portion. The top ten hold roughly two fifths of the sample, which has over 2,500 clones, under 25% seen once. The sequence was collected from a human patient with melanoma. Some clones in this sample may be carry-over from other donors' samples. V and J are TRBV6-8 and TRBJ1-2; TRBD1 might be the D (6 bases). The starting material was tumor tissue (inferred from file names), obtained from a patient given nivolumab and ipilimumab in sequence. CDR3 region: CASSYGGGDGYTF. The CDR3 nucleotides are TGTGCCAGCAGTTACGGGGGGGGCGATGGCTACACCTTC.